This T cell receptor (beta chain) derives from a study of shared clonotypes between healthy human individuals. On this clone itself: Its target is not known.

The data were produced by immunoSEQ multiplex PCR, yet TCRdb's version contains in-frame clones alone and is incomplete. The data contain 550,000 to 850,000 clones, about 74% of them singletons. In the CD4+ fraction, cells were divided into CD45RA+ naive and CD45RA-negative memory subsets. Findings and limits, study-wide: Researchers found naive subsets generally carried larger estimated richness than memory subsets. A few donors had 4% to 6.5% of their naive CD4 clonotypes in common. What limited the represented genetic and exposure-history diversity was the small number of donors.

The CDR3 runs to 13 residues. Germline V CDR1 and CDR2: MNHEY, SMNVEV (reference sequence). V dropped 7 bases and J dropped 0 bases, with 6 bases sitting between them. The chain links TRBV27 to TRBJ2-2; D remains ambiguous. The sample taken for sequencing was memory CD4+ T cells sorted from blood. The subset: CD45RA-negative fraction. The receptor's source is a woman in her 30s in good health. The CDR3 DNA sequence: TGTGCCAGCAACCCTGCGAACACCGGGGAGCTGTTTTTT. It encodes CASNPANTGELFF.